The 18 T cell receptor beta chains listed next were all sequenced from one sample in a study of shared clonotypes between healthy human individuals. Clones were sequenced by immunoSEQ multiplex PCR, and TCRdb holds only the in-frame ones, with some missing. The repertoire holds some 470,000 clones, with 76% as singletons. The sequenced sample was PBMCs. The source is a woman between 40 and 55 years old in good health. Some clones in this sample may be carry-over from other donors' samples.

This rearrangement joins TRBV23-1 to TRBJ2-4; unclear D gene. TRBV23-1 is identified as an open reading frame with a role that is uncertain. There are 13 residues in the CDR3. V lost 3 bases and J 12 bases, leaving 15 bases between the germline ends. The CDR3 nucleotides read TGCGCCAGCAGTCATCCCCCTCGGGTAGCTCAGTACTTC. This codes for CASSHPPRVAQYF.

This clone was seen only once. J is TRBJ1-1 and V is TRBV30, with no clear D. The germline V gene has CDR1 GTSNPN and CDR2 SVGIG (reference sequence). The V end was cut by 0 bases, the J end by 3 bases, with 14 bases between. This CDR3 contains 15 residues. The CDR3 loop reads CAWSVRPTSYTEAFF. As DNA, the CDR3 is TGTGCCTGGAGTGTACGCCCCACTTCTTACACTGAAGCTTTCTTT.

This rearrangement joins TRBV27 to TRBJ1-1; 9 bases are a match to TRBD1. The CDR3 covers 19 residues. V lost 2 bases to trimming and J lost 4 bases; unmatched junction nucleotides: 17. CDR1 is MNHEY and CDR2 is SMNVEV in the germline V gene (reference sequence). In DNA form, the CDR3 reads TGTGCCAGCAGTTTAGGGCCTCTGGGACAGGGCCGCGCCGGCACTGAAGCTTTCTTT. It codes for CASSLGPLGQGRAGTEAFF.

This rearrangement joins TRBV5-5 to TRBJ1-4; D unresolved. Trimming removed 4 bases from V and 8 bases from J, with 15 bases in between. This CDR3 contains 14 residues. CDR1 and CDR2 from the germline V gene are SGHKS and YYEKEE (reference sequence). CDR3 sequence: CASSPEGGGEKLFF. The DNA for the CDR3 is TGTGCCAGCAGCCCGGAGGGAGGCGGGGAAAAACTGTTTTTT.

The chain is built from TRBV7-9 and TRBJ1-2; unclear D gene. The length of the CDR3 is 16 residues. The V gene's germline CDR1 is SEHNR and CDR2 FQNEAQ (reference sequence). Deletions cut 2 bases from V and 0 bases from J, with 13 bases between. The CDR3 nucleotides are TGTGCCAGCAGCTTATTCCGGAGACGGACTAACTATGGCTACACCTTC. As protein: CASSLFRRRTNYGYTF. Full variable domain (missing parts from reference TRBV7-9 and TRBJ1-2): DTGVSQNPRHKITKRGQNVTFRCDPISEHNRLYWYRQTLGQGPEFLTYFQNEAQLEKSRLLSDRFSAERPKGSFSTLEIQRTEQGDSAMYLCASSLFRRRTNYGYTFGSGTRLTVV.

The chain is built from TRBV7-8 and TRBJ2-5, with a possible D match to TRBD1 (5 bases). This CDR3 has 14 amino acids. Looked up from germline, CDR1 is SGHVS and CDR2 is FQNEAQ. V was trimmed by 2 bases and J by 2 bases, leaving 9 bases between them. The CDR3 spells CASSLSGPQETQYF. CDR3 nucleotide sequence: TGTGCCAGCAGCTTATCAGGGCCGCAAGAGACCCAGTACTTC.

This chain uses TRBV7-2 with TRBJ1-3; D gene unclear. The germline gives CDR1 SGHTA, CDR2 FQGNSA. The CDR3 has 18 residues. Trimming shortened V by 3 bases and J by 2 bases, and 20 bases separated the two germline ends. CDR3 coding DNA: TGTGCCAGCAGCTTTTCCCTCTATTGGGAGGCCCCTGGAAACACCATATATTTT. It is translated as CASSFSLYWEAPGNTIYF.

The J gene is TRBJ2-7, the V gene TRBV7-3; TRBD1 might be the D (5 bases). The CDR3 contains 14 residues. Germline V gives CDR1 SGHTA, CDR2 FQGTGA. V lost 2 bases, J lost 2 bases, and 10 bases lay in between. This CDR3 is CASSLGAGPYEQYF. CDR3 coding DNA: TGTGCCAGCAGCTTAGGGGCCGGGCCCTACGAGCAGTACTTC.

This chain links TRBV7-3 with TRBJ1-2; 7 nucleotides align to TRBD1. The CDR3 runs to 16 residues. Germline CDR1 reads SGHTA; CDR2 reads FQGTGA. The V segment lost 5 bases and the J segment 6 bases; nucleotides outside the gene matches: 15. The CDR3 here is CASSARQGNGFDGYTF. DNA of the CDR3: TGTGCCAGCAGCGCCCGACAGGGTAATGGCTTCGATGGCTACACCTTC.

This chain connects TRBV27 to TRBJ2-2; the D gene is possibly TRBD2 (6 bases). Germline lookup yields CDR1 MNHEY and CDR2 SMNVEV (reference sequence). Trimming took off 6 bases at V and 5 bases at J, with 13 bases between the two ends. This CDR3 comprises 14 residues. The CDR3, as DNA: TGTGCCAGCAGCCGTAACCGGGGGACCGGGGAGCTGTTTTTT. It yields the protein CASSRNRGTGELFF.

The chain carries TRBV6-5 and TRBJ2-1, with D perhaps TRBD1 (7 bases). The CDR3 runs 13 residues. Germline lookup yields CDR1 MNHEY and CDR2 SVGAGI. The ends were cut back, 8 bases at V and 5 bases at J, with 13 bases in the middle. The CDR3 nucleotides are TGTGCCAGCGGAGGGACAGAAAACAATGAGCAGTTCTTC. This gives the protein CASGGTENNEQFF.

CDR3 DNA sequence: TGTGCCAGTAGTAGGGACAGGGAACCATTTTCTAGCACAGATACGCAGTATTTT. Translated, it gives CASSRDREPFSSTDTQYF. The chain links TRBV19 to TRBJ2-3; 9 positions agree with TRBD1. With 4 bases clipped from V and 0 bases from J, the junction kept 11 bases outside the gene matches. The CDR3 totals 18 residues. Germline-derived CDR1 and CDR2 are LNHDA and SQIVND (reference sequence).

This clone was seen many times. The sample holds other DNA sequences that translate to the same CDR3. The CDR3 DNA reads as TGTGCCAGCACCCGCTCTGGAAACACCATATATTTT. It codes for CASTRSGNTIYF. The chain recombines TRBV11-2 with TRBJ1-3; D remains ambiguous. This CDR3 spans 12 amino acids. CDR1 and CDR2 (germline): SGHAT, FQNNGV. The V gene lost 7 bases and the J gene lost 0 bases, with 4 bases spanning the gap.

The chain uses TRBV2 and TRBJ2-5; 8 nucleotides line up with TRBD1. Germline V gives CDR1 SNHLY, CDR2 FYNNEI. This CDR3 has 14 residues. Trimming at V came to 6 bases and at J to 4 bases, leaving 7 bases not matched to a gene. CDR3 loop: CASRQGGEGETQYF. CDR3 in DNA: TGTGCCAGCAGACAGGGGGGAGAGGGAGAGACCCAGTACTTC.

The CDR3 sequence is CASSQGRTEAFF. CDR3 bases: TGTGCCAGCAGCCAGGGGCGCACTGAAGCTTTCTTT. The chain carries TRBV7-6 and TRBJ1-1; D may be TRBD1 (6 bases). The V end lost 5 bases, the J end lost 4 bases, and 8 bases lay between the germline ends. The CDR3 runs to 12 residues. Per germline, CDR1 SGHVS and CDR2 FNYEAQ.

The chain is built from TRBV9 and TRBJ1-5; TRBD1 agrees at 10 bases. V was pared by 4 bases and J by 3 bases, with 16 bases of the junction left unmatched. Germline V gives CDR1 SGDLS, CDR2 YYNGEE. This CDR3 is built from 19 residues. Here the CDR3 DNA reads TGTGCCAGCAGCTTAAGGGAGCTGACAGGGGGCTTCCCCAATCAGCCCCAGCATTTT. The encoded protein is CASSLRELTGGFPNQPQHF.

The J gene is TRBJ2-1, the V gene TRBV18, with 10 bases aligning to TRBD2. CDR1 and CDR2 from the germline V gene are KGHSH and LQKENI. The CDR3 consists of 15 residues. Trimming at V came to 2 bases and at J to 5 bases, leaving 3 bases not matched to a gene. The CDR3 here is CASSPKREGDNEQFF. The CDR3 DNA sequence: TGTGCCAGCTCACCAAAGCGGGAGGGCGACAATGAGCAGTTCTTC.

The chain uses TRBV9 and TRBJ2-1; 8 bases are a match to TRBD2. Germline V CDR1 and CDR2: SGDLS, YYNGEE. The CDR3 has 17 residues. V gave up 1 base and J gave up 9 bases; unmatched junction bases: 15. In nucleotides, the CDR3 is TGTGCCAGCAGCGTACTGGGACTAGTTTTCACGATTGGTGAGCAGTTCTTC. It specifies CASSVLGLVFTIGEQFF.